The clone carrying this TCR beta chain came up a few times. The CDR3 is 15 residues long. The data were taken from a study of blood T cell repertoires in COVID-19. Study in general: Material from acute and convalescent COVID-19 was sourced from the United States, Italy and Spain.

In the original workflow: Reference gene primers were amplified, and this amplification served to estimate nucleated cell counts. Sequenced by immunoSEQ multiplex PCR; TCRdb stores in-frame clones only, minus some. Clonal size and the V and J genes are those of that table, whereas D and trimming came from the DNA. The sample holds some 210,000 clones, about 83% seen once. The source of this sequence is a woman aged 45 to 65 with active or convalescent COVID-19. The chain recombines TRBV21-1 with TRBJ2-2; the D call of TRBD1 is as the table states it, not checked on the DNA. TRBV21-1 counts as a pseudogene. The sequenced sample consisted of peripheral blood. CDR3 in DNA: TGTGCCAGCGCCCGACAGGCGACGAACACCGGGGAGCTGTTTTTT. It yields the protein CASARQATNTGELFF.